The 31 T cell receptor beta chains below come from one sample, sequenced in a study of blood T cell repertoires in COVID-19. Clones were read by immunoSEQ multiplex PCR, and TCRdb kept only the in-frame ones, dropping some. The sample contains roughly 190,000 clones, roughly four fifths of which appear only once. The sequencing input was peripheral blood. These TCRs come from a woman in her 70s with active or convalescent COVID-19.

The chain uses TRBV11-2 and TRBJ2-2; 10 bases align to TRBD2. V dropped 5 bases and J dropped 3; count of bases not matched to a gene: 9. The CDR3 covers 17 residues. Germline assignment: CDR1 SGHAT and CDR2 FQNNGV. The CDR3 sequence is CASSPPSGRAHTGELFF. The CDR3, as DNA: TGTGCCAGCAGCCCGCCCAGCGGGAGGGCCCACACCGGGGAGCTGTTTTTT.

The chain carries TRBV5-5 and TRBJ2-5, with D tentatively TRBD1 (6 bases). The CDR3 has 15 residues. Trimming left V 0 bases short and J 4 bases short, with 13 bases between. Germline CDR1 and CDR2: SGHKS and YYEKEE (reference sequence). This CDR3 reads CASSLEGDGRETQYF. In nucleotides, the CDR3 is TGTGCCAGCAGCTTGGAGGGGGACGGGCGAGAGACCCAGTACTTC.

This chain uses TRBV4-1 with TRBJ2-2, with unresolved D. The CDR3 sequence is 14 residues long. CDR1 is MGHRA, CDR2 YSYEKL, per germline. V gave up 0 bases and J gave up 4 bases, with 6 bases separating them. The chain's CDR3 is CASSQDLATGELFF. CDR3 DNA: TGCGCCAGCAGCCAAGATTTAGCCACCGGGGAGCTGTTTTTT.

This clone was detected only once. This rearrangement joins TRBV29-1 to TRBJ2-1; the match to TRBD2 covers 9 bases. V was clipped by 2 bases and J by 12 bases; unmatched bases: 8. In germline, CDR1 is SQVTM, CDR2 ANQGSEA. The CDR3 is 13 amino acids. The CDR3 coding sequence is TGCAGCGTTGAAACCCTAGCGGGATTTTCGCAGTTCTTC. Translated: CSVETLAGFSQFF.

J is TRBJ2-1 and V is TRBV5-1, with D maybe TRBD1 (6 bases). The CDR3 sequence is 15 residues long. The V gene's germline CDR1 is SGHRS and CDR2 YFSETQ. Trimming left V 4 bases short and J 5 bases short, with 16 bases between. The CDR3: CASSVQGLDNNEQFF. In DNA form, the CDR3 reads TGCGCCAGCAGCGTCCAGGGGCTTGATAACAATGAGCAGTTCTTC.

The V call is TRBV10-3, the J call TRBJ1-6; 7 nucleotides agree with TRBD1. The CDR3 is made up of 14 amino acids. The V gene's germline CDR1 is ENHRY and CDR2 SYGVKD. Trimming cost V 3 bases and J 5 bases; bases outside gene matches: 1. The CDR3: CAISETGDNSPLHF. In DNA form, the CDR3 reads TGTGCCATCAGTGAAACAGGGGATAATTCACCCCTCCACTTT.

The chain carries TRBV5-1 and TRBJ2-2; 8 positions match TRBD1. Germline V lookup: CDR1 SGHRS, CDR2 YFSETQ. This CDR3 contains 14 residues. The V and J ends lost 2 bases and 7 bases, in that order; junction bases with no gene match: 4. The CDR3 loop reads CASSFRGRDGELFF. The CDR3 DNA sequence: TGCGCCAGCAGCTTCAGGGGGCGGGACGGGGAGCTGTTTTTT.

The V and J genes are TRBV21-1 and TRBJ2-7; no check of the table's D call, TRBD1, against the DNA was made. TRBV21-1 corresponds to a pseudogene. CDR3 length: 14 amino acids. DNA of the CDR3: TGTGCCAGCAGCAAGTTACAGGCCGTGGACGAGCAGTACTTC. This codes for CASSKLQAVDEQYF.

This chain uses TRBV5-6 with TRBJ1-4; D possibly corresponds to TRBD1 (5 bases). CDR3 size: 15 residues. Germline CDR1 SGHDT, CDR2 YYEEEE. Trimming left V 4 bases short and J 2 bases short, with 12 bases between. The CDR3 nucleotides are TGTGCCAGCAGCACCTGGGGCTTGACTAATGAAAAACTGTTTTTT. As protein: CASSTWGLTNEKLFF.

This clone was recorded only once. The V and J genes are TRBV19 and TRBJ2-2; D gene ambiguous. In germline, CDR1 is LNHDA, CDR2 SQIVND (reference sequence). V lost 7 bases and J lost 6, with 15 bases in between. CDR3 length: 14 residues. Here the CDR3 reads CASNPMNTAGELFF. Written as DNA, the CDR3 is TGTGCCAGTAACCCTATGAACACAGCCGGGGAGCTGTTTTTT.

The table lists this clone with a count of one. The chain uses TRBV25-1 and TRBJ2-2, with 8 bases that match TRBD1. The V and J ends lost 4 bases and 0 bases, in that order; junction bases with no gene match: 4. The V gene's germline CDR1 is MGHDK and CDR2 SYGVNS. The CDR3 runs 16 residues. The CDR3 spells CASSALQGANTGELFF. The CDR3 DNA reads TGTGCCAGCAGTGCTTTACAGGGGGCGAACACCGGGGAGCTGTTTTTT.

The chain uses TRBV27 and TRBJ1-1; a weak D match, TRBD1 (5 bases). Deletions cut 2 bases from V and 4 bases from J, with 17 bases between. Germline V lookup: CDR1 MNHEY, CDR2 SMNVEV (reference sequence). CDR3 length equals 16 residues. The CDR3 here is CASSLNEGVRGTEAFF. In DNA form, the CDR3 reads TGTGCCAGCAGTTTAAACGAAGGGGTTAGGGGCACTGAAGCTTTCTTT.

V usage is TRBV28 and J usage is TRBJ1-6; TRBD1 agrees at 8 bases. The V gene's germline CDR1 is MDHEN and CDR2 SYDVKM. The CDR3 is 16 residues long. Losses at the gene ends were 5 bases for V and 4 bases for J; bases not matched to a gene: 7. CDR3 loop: CASSRGGTGYNSPLHF. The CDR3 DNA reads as TGTGCCAGCAGTCGAGGGGGGACAGGTTATAATTCACCCCTCCACTTT.

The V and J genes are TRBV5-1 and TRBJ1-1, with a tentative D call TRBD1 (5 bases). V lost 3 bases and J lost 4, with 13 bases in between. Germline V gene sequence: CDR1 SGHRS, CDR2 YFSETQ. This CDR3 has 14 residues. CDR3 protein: CASSSRGAITEAFF. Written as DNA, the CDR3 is TGCGCCAGCAGCTCCCGCGGGGCTATCACTGAAGCTTTCTTT.

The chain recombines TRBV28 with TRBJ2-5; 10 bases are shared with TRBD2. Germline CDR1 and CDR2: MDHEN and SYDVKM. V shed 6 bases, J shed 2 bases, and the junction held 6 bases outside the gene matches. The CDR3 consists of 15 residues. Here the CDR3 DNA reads TGTGCCAGCAGGGTAGCGGGAGGACTGCAAGAGACCCAGTACTTC. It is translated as CASRVAGGLQETQYF.

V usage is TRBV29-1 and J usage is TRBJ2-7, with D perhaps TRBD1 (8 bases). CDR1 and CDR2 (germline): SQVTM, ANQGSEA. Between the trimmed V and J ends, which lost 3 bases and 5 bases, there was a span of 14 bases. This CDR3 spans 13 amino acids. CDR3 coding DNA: TGCAGCGTTGACGGACAGGGAGGGAACGAGCAGTACTTC. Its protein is CSVDGQGGNEQYF.

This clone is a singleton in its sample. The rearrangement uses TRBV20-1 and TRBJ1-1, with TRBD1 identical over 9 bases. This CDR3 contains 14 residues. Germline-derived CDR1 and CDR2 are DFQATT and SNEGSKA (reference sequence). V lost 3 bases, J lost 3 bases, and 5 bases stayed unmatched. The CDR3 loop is CSASRQGVDTEAFF. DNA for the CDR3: TGCAGTGCTAGTAGACAGGGGGTTGACACTGAAGCTTTCTTT.

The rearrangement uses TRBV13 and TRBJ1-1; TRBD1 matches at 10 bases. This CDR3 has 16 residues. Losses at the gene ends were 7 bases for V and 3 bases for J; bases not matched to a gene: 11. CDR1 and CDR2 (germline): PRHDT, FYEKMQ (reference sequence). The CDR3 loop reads CASTFRVGQGDTEAFF. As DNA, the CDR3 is TGTGCCAGCACCTTTAGGGTCGGACAGGGGGACACTGAAGCTTTCTTT.

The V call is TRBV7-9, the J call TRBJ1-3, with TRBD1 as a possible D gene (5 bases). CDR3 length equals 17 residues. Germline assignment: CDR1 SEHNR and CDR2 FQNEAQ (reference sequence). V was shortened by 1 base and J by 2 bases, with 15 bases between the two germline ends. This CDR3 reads CASSLGSFRTPGNTIYF. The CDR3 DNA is TGTGCCAGCAGCTTAGGGTCGTTTCGGACACCTGGAAACACCATATATTTT.

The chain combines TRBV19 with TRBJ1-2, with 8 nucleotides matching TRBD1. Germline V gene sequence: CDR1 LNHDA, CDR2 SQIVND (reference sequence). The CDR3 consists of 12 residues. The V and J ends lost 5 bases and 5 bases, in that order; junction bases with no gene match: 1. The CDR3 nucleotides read TGTGCCAGTAGTGGACAGGGTTATGGCTACACCTTC. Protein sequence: CASSGQGYGYTF.

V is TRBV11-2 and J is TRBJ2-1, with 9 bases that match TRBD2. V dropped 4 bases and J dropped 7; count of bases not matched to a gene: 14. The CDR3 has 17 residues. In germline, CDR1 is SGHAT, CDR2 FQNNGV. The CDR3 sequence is CASSWTLAGVMRNEQFF. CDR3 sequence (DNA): TGTGCCAGCAGCTGGACCTTAGCGGGAGTTATGAGGAATGAGCAGTTCTTC.

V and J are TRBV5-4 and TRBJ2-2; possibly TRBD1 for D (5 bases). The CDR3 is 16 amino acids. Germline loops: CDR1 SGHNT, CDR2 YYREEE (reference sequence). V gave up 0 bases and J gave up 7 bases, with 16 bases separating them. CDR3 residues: CASSLEGAMAVGELFF. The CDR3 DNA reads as TGTGCCAGCAGCTTGGAAGGGGCTATGGCGGTCGGGGAGCTGTTTTTT.

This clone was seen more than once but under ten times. The CDR3 protein is CASGRTSWEQYF. The CDR3, as DNA: TGTGCCAGCGGGAGGACTAGTTGGGAGCAGTACTTC. The rearrangement links TRBV7-9 to TRBJ2-7, with 7 bases matching TRBD2. V shed 8 bases, J shed 7 bases, and the junction held 8 bases outside the gene matches. This CDR3 region has 12 residues. The germline gives CDR1 SEHNR, CDR2 FQNEAQ (reference sequence).

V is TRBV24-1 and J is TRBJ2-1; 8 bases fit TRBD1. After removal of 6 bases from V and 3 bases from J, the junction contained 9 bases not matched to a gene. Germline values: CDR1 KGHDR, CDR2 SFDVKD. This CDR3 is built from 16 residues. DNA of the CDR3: TGTGCCACCAGTAACCCAGGAACAGGGGGCTACAATGAGCAGTTCTTC. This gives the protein CATSNPGTGGYNEQFF.

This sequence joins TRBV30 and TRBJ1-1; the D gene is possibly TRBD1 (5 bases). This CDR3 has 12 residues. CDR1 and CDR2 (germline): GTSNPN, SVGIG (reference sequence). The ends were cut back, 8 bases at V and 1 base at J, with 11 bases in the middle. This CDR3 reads CAGDRQNTEAFF. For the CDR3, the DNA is TGTGCCGGTGACAGACAGAACACTGAAGCTTTCTTT. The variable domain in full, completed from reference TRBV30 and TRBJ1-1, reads SQTIHQWPATLVQPVGSPLSLECTVEGTSNPNLYWYRQAAGRGLQLLFYSVGIGQISSEVPQNLSASRPQDRQFILSSKKLLLSDSGFYLCAGDRQNTEAFFGQGTRLTVV.

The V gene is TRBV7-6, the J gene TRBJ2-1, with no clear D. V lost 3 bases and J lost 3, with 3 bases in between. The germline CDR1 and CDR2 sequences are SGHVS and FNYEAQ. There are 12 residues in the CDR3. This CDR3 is CASSFVYNEQFF. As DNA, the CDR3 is TGTGCCAGCAGCTTCGTCTACAATGAGCAGTTCTTC.

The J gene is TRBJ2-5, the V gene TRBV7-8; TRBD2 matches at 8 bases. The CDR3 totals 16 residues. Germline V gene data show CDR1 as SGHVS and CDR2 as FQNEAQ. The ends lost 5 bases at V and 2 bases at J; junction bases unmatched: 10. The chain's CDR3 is CASSRGGSGVQETQYF. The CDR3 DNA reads TGTGCCAGCAGCCGGGGGGGTAGCGGGGTACAAGAGACCCAGTACTTC.

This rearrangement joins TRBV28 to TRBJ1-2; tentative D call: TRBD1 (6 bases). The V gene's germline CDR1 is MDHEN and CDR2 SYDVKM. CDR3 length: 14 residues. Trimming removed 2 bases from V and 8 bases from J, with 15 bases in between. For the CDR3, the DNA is TGTGCCAGCAGTTTAACCGACAGGTCGGGGGGCTACACCTTC. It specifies CASSLTDRSGGYTF.

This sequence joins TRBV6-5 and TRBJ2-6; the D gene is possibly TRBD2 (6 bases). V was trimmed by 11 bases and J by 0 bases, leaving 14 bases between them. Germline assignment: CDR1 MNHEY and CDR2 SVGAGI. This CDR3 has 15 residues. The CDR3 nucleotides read TGTGCCGCTGCGACAGCGGGCTCTGGGGCCAACGTCCTGACTTTC. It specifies CAAATAGSGANVLTF.

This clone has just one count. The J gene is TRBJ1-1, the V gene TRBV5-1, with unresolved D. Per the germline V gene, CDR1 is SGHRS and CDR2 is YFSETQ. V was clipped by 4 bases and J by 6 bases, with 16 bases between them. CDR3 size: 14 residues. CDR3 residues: CASSPGPHEAEAFF. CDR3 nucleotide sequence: TGCGCCAGCAGCCCTGGTCCTCATGAGGCTGAAGCTTTCTTT.

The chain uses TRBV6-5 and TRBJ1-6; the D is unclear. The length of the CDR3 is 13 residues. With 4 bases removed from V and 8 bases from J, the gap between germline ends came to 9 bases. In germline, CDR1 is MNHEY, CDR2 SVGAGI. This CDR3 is CASSSLTYSPLHF. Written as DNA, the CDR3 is TGTGCCAGCAGTTCCTTGACATATTCACCCCTCCACTTT.